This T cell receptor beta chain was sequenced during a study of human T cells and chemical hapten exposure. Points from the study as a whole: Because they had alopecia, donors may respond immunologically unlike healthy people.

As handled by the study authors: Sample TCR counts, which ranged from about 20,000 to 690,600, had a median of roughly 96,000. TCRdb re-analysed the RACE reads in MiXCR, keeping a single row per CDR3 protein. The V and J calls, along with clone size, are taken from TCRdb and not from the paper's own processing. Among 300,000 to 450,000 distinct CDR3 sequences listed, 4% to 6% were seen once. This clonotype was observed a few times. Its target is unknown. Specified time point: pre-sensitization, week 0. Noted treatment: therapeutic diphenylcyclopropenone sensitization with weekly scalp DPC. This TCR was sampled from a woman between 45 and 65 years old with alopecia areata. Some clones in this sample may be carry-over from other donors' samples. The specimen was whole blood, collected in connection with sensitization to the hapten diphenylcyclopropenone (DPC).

The CDR3 loop is CSVGDGTLYGYTF. DNA of the CDR3: TGCAGCGTCGGGGACGGCACCCTCTATGGCTACACCTTC. The rearrangement joins TRBV29-1 to TRBJ1-2, with a tentative D call TRBD1 (5 bases). The CDR3 covers 13 residues. CDR1 is SQVTM, CDR2 ANQGSEA, per germline. V lost 6 bases to trimming and J lost 4 bases, with 15 bases between them.